Listed below are T cell receptor beta chains from one sample, sequenced in a study of T cell responses to AZD1222 COVID-19 vaccine. The protocol was immunoSEQ multiplex PCR, while the TCRdb copy is restricted to in-frame clones and leaves out a portion. The sample includes roughly 150,000 clones, approximately 94% seen only once; the top ten take approximately 5.5%. The source was peripheral blood, collected 28 days after the second AZD1222 dose. These receptors came from an adult who received the AZD1222 COVID-19 vaccine. Both conserved end residues are part of each CDR3. Each record gives: J gene, clone size, D gene, V gene, CDR3 protein, CDR3 DNA. The D gene is left open where the match is weak. Only part of the rows carry a size: once, few, many, or a class if the clone is expanded.

TRBJ2-5 | . | TRBD2 | TRBV30 | CAWSPLAGRAGTQYF | TGTGCCTGGAGTCCCCTAGCGGGACGGGCCGGGACCCAGTACTTC
TRBJ1-5 | . | . | TRBV4-3 | CASSQETQSNQPQHF | TGCGCCAGCAGCCAAGAAACTCAAAGCAATCAGCCCCAGCATTTT
TRBJ1-4 | . | . | TRBV30 | CAWSVGSATNEKLFF | TGTGCCTGGAGTGTCGGTTCTGCAACTAATGAAAAACTGTTTTTT
TRBJ2-1 | once | . | TRBV4-1 | CASSPPNRDEQFF | TGCGCCAGCAGCCCCCCCAATCGGGATGAGCAGTTCTTC
TRBJ2-5 | once | . | TRBV21-1 | CASSNHRRKQETQYF | TGTGCCAGCAGCAACCACAGGAGAAAGCAAGAGACCCAGTACTTC
TRBJ2-1 | . | TRBD1 | TRBV6-2/TRBV6-3 | CASSVGQGFYNEQFF | TGTGCCAGCAGTGTCGGACAGGGATTTTACAATGAGCAGTTCTTC
TRBJ1-4 | once | TRBD1 | TRBV6-5 | CAGTGAREKLFF | TGTGCCGGGACAGGGGCTCGTGAAAAACTGTTTTTT
TRBJ2-2 | . | TRBD2 | TRBV5-1 | CASSSDSGKLFF | TGCGCCAGCAGCTCCGATAGCGGGAAGCTGTTTTTT
TRBJ2-7 | . | TRBD2 | TRBV28 | CASTTSGTSGSYEQYF | TGTGCCAGCACTACATCCGGGACTAGCGGCTCCTACGAGCAGTACTTC
TRBJ1-1 | . | . | TRBV18 | CASSPRSMNTEAFF | TGTGCCAGCTCACCTAGAAGCATGAACACTGAAGCTTTCTTT
TRBJ2-1 | . | TRBD2 | TRBV7-4 | CASSPPLGGTRGNEQFF | TGTGCCAGCAGCCCCCCCCTGGGGGGGACTAGAGGAAATGAGCAGTTCTTC
TRBJ2-7 | . | TRBD2 | TRBV19 | CASTPEMTSGYEQYF | TGTGCCAGTACCCCCGAAATGACTAGCGGCTACGAGCAGTACTTC
TRBJ2-1 | . | . | TRBV29-1 | CSVLAAYNEQFF | TGCAGCGTACTTGCTGCGTACAATGAGCAGTTCTTC
TRBJ2-3 | . | . | TRBV19 | CASSIVQGPADTQYF | TGTGCCAGTAGTATAGTCCAGGGGCCGGCAGATACGCAGTATTTT
TRBJ1-2 | . | . | TRBV11-2 | CASSHQGKTNNYGYTF | TGTGCCAGCAGCCACCAGGGTAAAACTAATAACTATGGCTACACCTTC
TRBJ2-5 | . | TRBD1 | TRBV6-6 | CASSGGTGGSETQYF | TGTGCCAGCAGTGGGGGGACAGGGGGCAGTGAGACCCAGTACTTC
TRBJ2-7 | once | . | TRBV3-1/TRBV3-2 | CASSRMGLYYEQYF | TGTGCCAGCAGTCGAATGGGACTTTACTACGAGCAGTACTTC
TRBJ2-5 | . | . | TRBV5-5 | CASTIGVSYETQYF | TGTGCCAGCACCATAGGGGTATCTTACGAGACCCAGTACTTC
TRBJ2-7 | once | . | TRBV19 | CASTPRDTYEQYF | TGTGCCAGTACCCCCAGGGACACCTACGAGCAGTACTTC
TRBJ1-2 | . | TRBD1 | TRBV5-5 | CASSFDIQGATQQGYTF | TGTGCCAGCAGCTTCGACATTCAGGGGGCGACACAACAAGGCTACACCTTC
TRBJ2-5 | . | . | TRBV2 | CASNPRELETQYF | TGTGCCAGCAACCCCCGGGAGTTAGAGACCCAGTACTTC
TRBJ1-4 | . | . | TRBV5-1 | CASSLVGGGNEKLFF | TGCGCCAGCAGCTTGGTAGGGGGAGGCAATGAAAAACTGTTTTTT
TRBJ2-7 | . | TRBD2 | TRBV6-5 | CASSYRLGTTSYEQYF | TGTGCCAGCAGTTACCGCTTGGGGACTACCAGTTACGAGCAGTACTTC
TRBJ2-2 | once | . | TRBV7-2 | CASRRRGTQPKNHTGELFF | TGTGCCAGCAGGCGCAGAGGGACCCAACCTAAAAATCACACCGGGGAGCTGTTTTTT
TRBJ2-7 | . | . | TRBV5-6 | CASSLLWDETYEQYF | TGTGCCAGCAGCTTGTTGTGGGACGAGACCTACGAGCAGTACTTC
TRBJ2-5 | . | . | TRBV29-1 | CSVETTQGGETQYF | TGCAGCGTTGAAACCACCCAGGGGGGTGAGACCCAGTACTTC
TRBJ1-5 | . | . | TRBV7-9 | CASSSEVGSNQPQHF | TGTGCCAGCAGCTCCGAAGTAGGTAGCAATCAGCCCCAGCATTTT
TRBJ2-5 | . | TRBD2 | TRBV2 | CASRPDLAGVETQYF | TGTGCCAGCAGGCCAGACCTAGCGGGAGTCGAGACCCAGTACTTC
TRBJ2-7 | . | TRBD1 | TRBV6-6 | CASSYDRVDYEQYF | TGTGCCAGCAGTTACGACAGGGTGGACTACGAGCAGTACTTC
TRBJ2-1 | . | TRBD2 | TRBV27 | CASSLRYWDYSYNEQFF | TGTGCCAGCAGTTTAAGATACTGGGACTATTCCTACAATGAGCAGTTCTTC
TRBJ2-1 | . | . | TRBV4-1 | CASSQAGWDEQFF | TGCGCCAGCAGCCAAGCGGGGTGGGATGAGCAGTTCTTC
TRBJ2-3 | . | TRBD2 | TRBV28 | CASGTSGATPGGDTQYF | TGTGCCAGCGGGACTAGCGGAGCTACTCCGGGGGGAGATACGCAGTATTTT
TRBJ2-7 | . | TRBD2 | TRBV2 | CASTRLAGRNEQYF | TGTGCCAGCACCAGACTAGCGGGAAGGAACGAGCAGTACTTC
TRBJ2-2 | . | . | TRBV9 | CASSVVSAGTLNTGELFF | TGTGCCAGCAGCGTAGTTTCGGCGGGGACCCTGAACACCGGGGAGCTGTTTTTT
TRBJ2-6 | once | . | TRBV9 | CASSVSVAPSSGANVLTF | TGTGCCAGCAGCGTGTCAGTGGCCCCTAGCTCTGGGGCCAACGTCCTGACTTTC
TRBJ1-2 | . | TRBD1 | TRBV5-5 | CASLQGAGGYTF | TGTGCCAGCTTACAGGGGGCGGGTGGCTACACCTTC
TRBJ2-4 | once | TRBD2 | TRBV27 | CASSWGPLSGVAKNIQYF | TGTGCCAGCAGTTGGGGGCCCCTTAGCGGGGTAGCCAAAAACATTCAGTACTTC
TRBJ1-2 | . | . | TRBV7-9 | CASSTGNGYTF | TGTGCCAGCAGCACTGGGAATGGCTACACCTTC
TRBJ2-1 | . | . | TRBV29-1 | CSVEVTRQFNEQFF | TGCAGCGTTGAGGTGACTAGGCAATTCAATGAGCAGTTCTTC
TRBJ2-1 | . | . | TRBV14 | CASSQDTRSSYNEQFF | TGTGCCAGCAGCCAAGATACCCGTAGCTCCTACAATGAGCAGTTCTTC
TRBJ2-1 | . | . | TRBV3-1/TRBV3-2 | CASSQDQGIQQFF | TGTGCCAGCAGCCAAGATCAGGGAATTCAGCAGTTCTTC
TRBJ1-2 | few | TRBD1 | TRBV6-5 | CASSLQGTGGYTF | TGTGCCAGCAGTCTACAGGGGACGGGCGGCTACACCTTC
TRBJ2-7 | . | . | TRBV30 | CAWGQHSYEQYF | TGTGCCTGGGGACAGCACTCCTACGAGCAGTACTTC
TRBJ2-7 | . | . | TRBV6-5 | CATEDGEQYF | TGTGCCACCGAGGATGGGGAGCAGTACTTC
TRBJ1-2 | . | . | TRBV5-4 | CASREGKGYDYGYTF | TGTGCCAGCAGGGAGGGTAAGGGCTATGACTATGGCTACACCTTC
TRBJ2-1 | . | . | TRBV12-3/TRBV12-4 | CASSFTTGNEQFF | TGTGCCAGCAGTTTCACGACAGGCAATGAGCAGTTCTTC
TRBJ1-2 | . | . | TRBV29-1 | CSVEERGNGYTF | TGCAGCGTTGAGGAGAGGGGTAATGGCTACACCTTC